The 19 T cell receptor beta chains below come from one sample, sequenced in a study of regulatory T cells in long-lasting Graves disease. Relying on iRepertoire HTBI primers and Arm-PCR of CDR3 regions, the team built TCR beta libraries. TCRdb reprocessed the multiplex PCR reads via MiXCR and lists one record per CDR3 protein. The data show fewer than 550,000 distinct CDR3 sequences, with approximately 16% seen just once and 20% to 25% held by the top ten. The time point denotes: newly diagnosed GD, antithyroid drugs for less than 3 months. Extracted PBMC RNA gave rise to the TCR library. These records were also assigned to another study, of T cells in Graves' hyperthyroidism and ophthalmopathy.

The starting material was peripheral blood mononuclear cells (PBMCs), obtained at new diagnosis, from a patient treated with antithyroid drugs. These receptors were obtained from a woman aged 35-65 years with Graves disease.

Comments on this clonotype: One base away lies a much larger clone, so this may be a sequencing read error. As the CDR3 is not closed by the conserved phenylalanine or tryptophan, this likely results from a read error. The chain has TRBV12-3 or TRBV12-4 and TRBJ2-7; perhaps TRBD2 as D (5 bases). V was trimmed by 1 base and J by 6 bases, leaving 10 bases between them. The CDR3 has 13 residues. CDR3 in DNA: TGTGCCAGCAGTTTAGGGACTGCCTCCGAGCAGTACTCC. This gives the protein CASSLGTASEQYS.

This clonotype showed up many times. This chain uses TRBV12-3 or TRBV12-4 with TRBJ2-7; TRBD2 aligns across 7 bases. The junction had 7 bases not matched to a gene; V was cut back by 5 bases and J by 0 bases. This CDR3 comprises 15 residues. In DNA form, the CDR3 reads TGTGCCAGCAGTCGTAGCGGGTTAAGCTCCTACGAGCAGTACTTC. Protein: CASSRSGLSSYEQYF.

This clonotype was observed at least ten times. This rearrangement joins TRBV12-3 or TRBV12-4 to TRBJ1-4, with no clear D. V was clipped by 8 bases and J by 14 bases, with 18 bases between them. This CDR3 has 12 residues. The CDR3 DNA reads TGTGCCAGCGGCTCGAGTGGATCGGGGCTGTTTTTT. Translation gives CASGSSGSGLFF.

There are many counts of this clonotype. The CDR3 bases are TGTGCCAGCAGGCGAGCCACCGGGACTAGCGGGGTCGAGCAGTACTTC. As protein: CASRRATGTSGVEQYF. The rearrangement links TRBV6-1 to TRBJ2-7; 13 bases agree with TRBD2. Germline CDR1 is MNHNS and CDR2 is SASEGT. The CDR3 extends over 16 amino acids. V trimming: 6 bases; J trimming: 6 bases; junction bases outside the gene matches: 11.

This clonotype was counted ten times or more. This CDR3 is CASNLLTGGANTGELFF. In DNA, the CDR3 is TGTGCCAGCAACCTCCTGACAGGGGGCGCGAACACCGGGGAGCTGTTTTTT. The chain employs TRBV5-5 and TRBJ2-2; 10 bases match TRBD1. CDR1 and CDR2 (germline): SGHKS, YYEKEE (reference sequence). The CDR3 is 17 residues long. Trimming took 6 bases from V and 0 from J; bases not matched to a gene: 8.

The CDR3 region has the DNA TGCGCCAGCAGCCACCTCGGGACTATTGGGGACACTGAAGCTTTCTTT. This translates into CASSHLGTIGDTEAFF. The chain uses TRBV4-1 and TRBJ1-1; D is possibly TRBD1 (5 bases). Germline CDR1 MGHRA, CDR2 YSYEKL. V lost 3 bases and J lost 3, with 17 bases in between. CDR3 length: 16 residues.

This clonotype was recorded many times. V is TRBV7-2 and J is TRBJ2-1, with no clear D. CDR3 size: 15 residues. V lost 0 bases to trimming and J lost 9 bases, with 15 bases between them. Germline CDR1 is SGHTA and CDR2 is FQGNSA. The CDR3 DNA follows: TGTGCCAGCAGCTTAGCGCTCGGCAGAAGTACTGAGCAGTTCTTC. This encodes CASSLALGRSTEQFF. The full variable domain, completed using reference TRBV7-2 and TRBJ2-1, is GAGVSQSPSNKVTEKGKDVELRCDPISGHTALYWYRQSLGQGLEFLIYFQGNSAPDKSGLPSDRFSAERTGGSVSTLTIQRTQQEDSAVYLCASSLALGRSTEQFFGPGTRLTVL.

Many counts were recorded for this clonotype. The chain combines TRBV7-9 with TRBJ1-1; D ambiguous. Germline values: CDR1 SEHNR, CDR2 FQNEAQ (reference sequence). This CDR3 is 14 amino acids long. Trimming shortened V by 7 bases and J by 1 base, and 13 bases separated the two germline ends. The CDR3 DNA is TGTGCCAGCATCCTATCCCCCGGGAACACTGAAGCTTTCTTT. It specifies CASILSPGNTEAFF.

This clonotype was found many times. This rearrangement joins TRBV2 to TRBJ2-3; maybe TRBD1 (6 bases). The germline V gene has CDR1 SNHLY and CDR2 FYNNEI. CDR3 size: 14 residues. V shed 7 bases and J shed 2 bases, with 13 bases lying between them. The DNA of the CDR3 is TGTGCCAGCATTCCCCGGGACAACACAGATACGCAGTATTTT. This codes for CASIPRDNTDTQYF.

This clonotype appeared a few times. V and J are TRBV7-2 and TRBJ2-5; D gene unclear. The germline gives CDR1 SGHTA, CDR2 FQGNSA. V gave up 5 bases and J gave up 6 bases, with 10 bases separating them. The CDR3 is made up of 12 amino acids. The CDR3 region is CASSHPEKTQYF. In nucleotides, the CDR3 is TGTGCCAGCAGCCACCCGGAAAAGACCCAGTACTTC.

A single count supports this clonotype. One end of the junction fails to match germline, which may point to a read error. The chain recombines TRBV2 with TRBJ1-1; 8 bases align to TRBD1. CDR3 length: 15 residues. Germline loops: CDR1 SNHLY, CDR2 FYNNEI. The CDR3, as DNA: TGCGCCAGCAGACTGACAGGACAGGGCCGCACTGAAGCCTTCTTT. It encodes CASRLTGQGRTEAFF.

This clonotype was observed a handful of times. With only one base between it and a far larger clone, this is likely a read error. The V call is TRBV12-3 or TRBV12-4, the J call TRBJ1-3; D is unclear. The CDR3 has 12 amino acids. V dropped 3 bases and J dropped 3 bases, with 3 bases sitting between them. The CDR3 region has the DNA TGTGCCAGCAGTTTGTATGGAAACACCATATATTTT. Translated, it gives CASSLYGNTIYF.

The genes are TRBV7-2 and TRBJ1-2, with D possibly being TRBD1 (5 bases). The V gene's germline CDR1 is SGHTA and CDR2 FQGNSA. This CDR3 is 14 amino acids long. V lost 6 bases, J lost 8 bases, and 19 bases lay in between. DNA for the CDR3: TGTGCCAGCAGTCCTACCGGGGCGCTCGGCGGCTACACCTTC. This sequence encodes CASSPTGALGGYTF.

This clonotype was detected a few times. The genes are TRBV4-1 and TRBJ1-2, with 7 bases that match TRBD1. Germline V gene data show CDR1 as MGHRA and CDR2 as YSYEKL. This CDR3 contains 14 residues. V dropped 3 bases and J dropped 6; count of bases not matched to a gene: 7. CDR3 sequence: CASSQGDRVDGYTF. CDR3 DNA: TGCGCCAGCAGCCAGGGCGACAGGGTGGATGGCTACACCTTC.

This clonotype was recorded many times. The chain carries TRBV6-1 and TRBJ1-5; no definite D call. Germline-derived CDR1 and CDR2 are MNHNS and SASEGT. Trimming removed 2 bases from V and 1 base from J, with 9 bases in between. This CDR3 contains 15 residues. The CDR3: CASSEFLGSNQPQHF. CDR3 in DNA: TGTGCCAGCAGTGAATTCTTGGGAAGCAATCAGCCCCAGCATTTT.

In this sample, this clonotype turned up a few times. The chain has TRBV5-6 and TRBJ1-2; D unclear. V was pared by 4 bases and J by 5 bases, with 9 bases between. In germline, CDR1 is SGHDT, CDR2 YYEEEE. This CDR3 has 12 amino acids. CDR3: CASSMEFYGYTF. The CDR3, as DNA: TGTGCCAGCAGCATGGAGTTTTATGGCTACACCTTC.

This clonotype was recorded at least ten times. The chain uses TRBV6-1 and TRBJ2-1; D might be TRBD2 (7 bases). The CDR3 runs 13 residues. CDR1 is MNHNS, CDR2 SASEGT, per germline. Trimming removed 8 bases from V and 7 bases from J, with 15 bases in between. As DNA, the CDR3 is TGTGCCAGCGGACGGGGGGCGGCAAATGAGCAGTTCTTC. Its protein product is CASGRGAANEQFF.

The table lists this clonotype with many counts. The chain recombines TRBV28 with TRBJ1-1, with D unclear. V was cut by 5 bases and J by 4 bases, with 11 bases left in between. The CDR3 spans 13 residues. Germline CDR1 reads MDHEN; CDR2 reads SYDVKM. The CDR3 sequence is CASSIGRSTEAFF. The CDR3 DNA reads TGTGCCAGCAGTATCGGGCGGTCCACTGAAGCTTTCTTT.

Ten or more counts support this clonotype. The CDR3 loop is CASSSRGLETQYF. DNA of the CDR3: TGTGCCAGCAGCTCCAGGGGTTTGGAGACCCAGTACTTC. This chain uses TRBV7-3 with TRBJ2-5; D might be TRBD1 (6 bases). The CDR3 length is 13 residues. Trimming took off 4 bases at V and 5 bases at J, with 11 bases between the two ends. Germline V lookup: CDR1 SGHTA, CDR2 FQGTGA.